What follows describes a single TCR beta chain. Its antigen remains unidentified. The data originate from a study of TIL therapy for anti-PD-1-resistant metastatic lung cancer. Study findings and constraints: The cohort had more treatment-naive, never-smoker and oncogene-addicted patients than typical.

The libraries were made with immunoSEQ v3. Assay: immunoSEQ multiplex PCR; the TCRdb copy retains only in-frame clones and omits some. The table has roughly 57,000 clones, roughly 77% seen once. Time point in this sample: pre-treatment sample, taken before nivolumab and TIL therapy. Germline-derived CDR1 and CDR2 are SGHKS and YYEKEE (reference sequence). There are 17 residues in the CDR3. V dropped 4 bases and J dropped 6; count of bases not matched to a gene: 13. The sample consisted of blood, taken at baseline. The receptor's source is a person aged 25 to 79 with non-small cell lung cancer. The V and J genes are TRBV5-5 and TRBJ2-4; the match to TRBD1 covers 10 bases. In DNA, the CDR3 is TGTGCCAGCAGCCCCTTCAGGGGACAGGGGCCGGGAAACATTCAGTACTTC. This gives the protein CASSPFRGQGPGNIQYF.